This record covers a single T cell receptor (beta chain). This CDR3 is built from 15 residues. Germline V gene sequence: CDR1 LGHNA, CDR2 YSLEER. V gave up 2 bases and J gave up 8 bases; unmatched junction bases: 9. This specimen comes from a study of CD8+ T cells in alopecia areata. As the sequencing template, cDNA was produced by extracting RNA and reverse transcribing it. Using immunoSEQ multiplex PCR, the repertoire was profiled, and TCRdb retains in-frame clones only, with some absent. This sample has about 180,000 clones, with approximately 55% found just once. Treatment described: oral pan-JAK inhibitor, 5-10 mg twice daily.

The rearrangement uses TRBV4-3 and TRBJ2-1; 7 nucleotides align to TRBD2. Sequenced material: CD8+ T cells sorted from blood, taken at week 24, from a patient treated with tofacitinib. The TCR comes from a human donor with alopecia areata. CDR3 loop: CASSQILSGVHEQFF. The CDR3 nucleotides read TGCGCCAGCAGCCAAATTTTAAGCGGGGTCCATGAGCAGTTCTTC.